One and the same sample provided the 10 T cell receptor beta chains below, sequenced in a study of post-analysis software for immune sequencing data. Notes on the study in general: The five TRBV segments detected at higher frequency in patients than in controls included TRBV5-6, TRBV5-1 and TRBV20-1.

Prepared libraries of TCR beta cDNA carried unique molecular identifiers. TCRdb reanalysed the PCR reads using MiXCR and keeps one entry per CDR3 protein. Among hundreds of thousands of distinct CDR3 sequences listed, roughly three fifths were seen once. For these TCRs, the target antigens are not known. Material for sequencing was blood. Receptors originate from a girl aged 2 to 10 with multiple sclerosis.

V is TRBV7-2 and J is TRBJ2-3; the D gene could be TRBD1 or TRBD2 (5 bases each). Germline CDR1 SGHTA, CDR2 FQGNSA. The CDR3 extends over 17 amino acids. Trimming cost V 5 bases and J 8 bases, with 26 bases left between them. For the CDR3, the DNA is TGTGCCAGCAGCCTTACAGGAACGGGGCTGGCAAGGGGTACGCAGTATTTT. Amino acid sequence: CASSLTGTGLARGTQYF.

There are a few counts of this clonotype. This chain uses TRBV18 with TRBJ1-6; D gene unclear. The CDR3 spans 11 residues. Trimming took 2 bases from V and 9 from J, leaving 2 bases between them. The germline V gene encodes CDR1 KGHSH and CDR2 LQKENI. CDR3 region: CASSPISPLHF. The CDR3 DNA follows: TGTGCCAGCTCACCAATTTCACCCCTCCACTTT.

This clonotype was seen a few times. A junction boundary mismatches the germline segment, possibly from a read error. The chain links TRBV5-6 to TRBJ2-1; 8 bases align to TRBD1. This CDR3 has 14 amino acids. Germline lookup yields CDR1 SGHDT and CDR2 YYEEEE. The DNA of the CDR3 is TGTGCCAGCGCCGACCAGGGGGCAGGGAATGTGCAGTTCTTC. This sequence encodes CASADQGAGNVQFF.

Regarding this clonotype: Mismatch with germline at one junction end may stem from a read error. The chain recombines TRBV5-1 with TRBJ2-4; TRBD2 is a possible D gene (5 bases). There are 16 residues in the CDR3. The germline V gene encodes CDR1 SGHRS and CDR2 YFSETQ. The CDR3 DNA sequence: TGCGCCAACAGCCTTGCGACGATACCCGAGGGAAACATTCAGTACTTC. Translated: CANSLATIPEGNIQYF. The full variable domain, with the rest looked up from reference TRBV5-1 and TRBJ2-4, is KAGVTQTPRYLIKTRGQQVTLSCSPISGHRSVSWYQQTPGQGLQFLFEYFSETQRNKGNFPGRFSGRQFSNSRSEMNVSTLELGDSALYLCANSLATIPEGNIQYFGAGTRLSVL.

This chain connects TRBV9 to TRBJ2-5; D ambiguous. The J call may be in error: the DNA end matches TRBJ2-7 better. This CDR3 is 13 amino acids long. Germline assignment: CDR1 SGDLS and CDR2 YYNGEE. The CDR3 DNA is TGTGCCAGCAGCGTAGGCGCAGACTACGAGCAGTACTTC. Translation: CASSVGADYEQYF.

CDR3 sequence (DNA): TGTGCCTCGAGGGGGGTACTCACCGGGGAGCTGTTTTTT. Translated: CASRGVLTGELFF. This chain uses TRBV10-3 with TRBJ2-2; the D gene could be TRBD1 or TRBD2 (6 bases each). The germline CDR1 and CDR2 sequences are ENHRY and SYGVKD. V lost 11 bases and J lost 4, with 14 bases in between. This CDR3 region has 13 residues.

The CDR3 loop is CASSKESRGRAHEQYF. CDR3 DNA sequence: TGTGCCAGCAGCAAGGAAAGTCGCGGGAGGGCCCACGAGCAGTACTTC. The chain is built from TRBV7-2 and TRBJ2-7; 9 nucleotides line up with TRBD2. CDR3 size: 16 residues. Germline trimming cut 5 bases from V and 5 bases from J; bases unmatched to any gene: 13. Germline CDR1 reads SGHTA; CDR2 reads FQGNSA.

In nucleotides, the CDR3 is TGTGCCACCAGCTCCGTCGGGACTCCAAGCACAGATACGCAGTATTTT. Amino acids: CATSSVGTPSTDTQYF. The chain has TRBV15 and TRBJ2-3; D possibly corresponds to TRBD2 (6 bases). Germline V CDR1 and CDR2: LNHNV, YYDKDF (reference sequence). The CDR3 loop spans 16 amino acids. The germline V and J ends were trimmed by 5 bases and 0 bases, with 15 bases remaining between them.

The chain has TRBV20-1 and TRBJ1-2; TRBD1 agrees at 8 bases. V shed 5 bases and J 4 bases; nucleotides not matched to a gene: 12. The CDR3 is 15 residues long. Germline CDR1 DFQATT, CDR2 SNEGSKA (reference sequence). This chain's CDR3 is CSALGGTGALYGYTF. CDR3 nucleotides: TGCAGTGCTTTAGGGGGGACAGGAGCTCTCTATGGCTACACCTTC.

The chain couples TRBV20-1 to TRBJ2-5; D may match TRBD1 or TRBD2 (6 bases each). The assigned J gene may be wrong: the sequence end matches TRBJ2-1 better. This CDR3 contains 14 residues. Per germline, CDR1 DFQATT and CDR2 SNEGSKA (reference sequence). CDR3 nucleotides: TGCAGTGCTAGAGCCCGGGGGCTTCAAGAGACCCAGTTCTTC. Protein product: CSARARGLQETQFF.